These 17 T cell receptor beta chains were all obtained from the same sample, sequenced in a study of blood T cell repertoires in COVID-19 (dated by TCRdb to the early 2020s). Library preparation used the immunoSEQ multiplex PCR assay. TCRdb obtained this table from immuneACCESS and retained in-frame rearrangements with V and J assigned. These tables miss some clones; where compared with another copy, unresolved V genes account for less than half of the shortfall, and the remainder is unexplained. Present in this sample are 350,000 to 450,000 clones, around 88% of which were seen just once. Around 7.5% of the sample is held by the ten biggest clonotypes. Sequencing used peripheral blood. Receptor source: an older woman with COVID-19, enrolled during active disease.

V is TRBV9 and J is TRBJ2-7, with 7 bases matching TRBD1. CDR1 and CDR2 from the germline V gene are SGDLS and YYNGEE. After removal of 4 bases from V and 3 bases from J, the junction contained 10 bases not matched to a gene. The CDR3 length is 15 residues. CDR3 protein: CASSLGQGENYEQYF. The CDR3 coding sequence is TGTGCCAGCAGCCTGGGGCAGGGGGAAAACTACGAGCAGTACTTC.

CDR3 nucleotides: TGTGCCAGCAGCCCCCCAGGAGGGTTGGGCACCTACGAGCAGTACTTC. It translates to CASSPPGGLGTYEQYF. The chain uses TRBV7-8 and TRBJ2-7, with D tentatively TRBD2 (6 bases). Trimming took off 5 bases at V and 2 bases at J, with 19 bases between the two ends. Per germline, CDR1 SGHVS and CDR2 FQNEAQ. The CDR3 has 16 amino acids.

V is TRBV7-2 and J is TRBJ2-1; 7 bases match TRBD2. The CDR3 totals 14 residues. The germline CDR1 and CDR2 sequences are SGHTA and FQGNSA. With 1 base clipped from V and 6 bases from J, the junction kept 3 bases outside the gene matches. CDR3 residues: CASSLGGGFNEQFF. The CDR3 nucleotides read TGTGCCAGCAGCTTAGGGGGGGGATTCAATGAGCAGTTCTTC.

The chain combines TRBV5-4 with TRBJ1-3; D is unclear. This CDR3 region has 12 residues. The ends were cut back, 3 bases at V and 4 bases at J, with 5 bases in the middle. Germline values: CDR1 SGHNT, CDR2 YYREEE (reference sequence). DNA of the CDR3: TGTGCCAGCAGCTCCTTGGGAAACACCATATATTTT. This sequence encodes CASSSLGNTIYF.

V and J are TRBV5-1 and TRBJ1-1, with 8 bases identical to TRBD1. This CDR3 spans 13 amino acids. In germline, CDR1 is SGHRS, CDR2 YFSETQ. The trim removed 10 bases at V and 7 bases at J, leaving 12 bases unmatched. The CDR3 DNA reads TGCGCCTCGAACCCGACAGGGGTCGGTGAAGCTTTCTTT. As protein: CASNPTGVGEAFF.

This chain uses TRBV5-1 with TRBJ2-2; 14 bases line up with TRBD2. This CDR3 contains 21 residues. Germline CDR1 and CDR2: SGHRS and YFSETQ. Trimming cost V 0 bases and J 2 bases; bases outside gene matches: 12. CDR3 coding DNA: TGCGCCAGCAGCTTGGCGCCCCCTGGACTAGCGGGGGGACTAAACACCGGGGAGCTGTTTTTT. Its translation: CASSLAPPGLAGGLNTGELFF.

V usage is TRBV11-1 and J usage is TRBJ1-2, with TRBD1 identical over 9 bases. The germline gives CDR1 SGHAT, CDR2 FQDESV (reference sequence). The length of the CDR3 is 16 residues. Germline trimming cut 0 bases from V and 6 bases from J; bases unmatched to any gene: 8. CDR3 region: CASSLAAGTGRHGYTF. The CDR3 DNA is TGTGCCAGCAGCTTAGCGGCGGGGACAGGGCGGCATGGCTACACCTTC. The complete variable domain, with remaining parts taken from reference TRBV11-1 and TRBJ1-2, reads EAEVAQSPRYKITEKSQAVAFWCDPISGHATLYWYRQILGQGPELLVQFQDESVVDDSQLPKDRFSAERLKGVDSTLKIQPAELGDSAMYLCASSLAAGTGRHGYTFGSGTRLTVV.

The CDR3 DNA reads TGTGCCAGCAGCTTCTCTTACTATGGCTACACCTTC. Its translation is CASSFSYYGYTF. The V gene is TRBV7-2, the J gene TRBJ1-2; D remains unclear. The CDR3 is 12 amino acids. The ends were cut back, 3 bases at V and 3 bases at J, with 5 bases in the middle. CDR1 and CDR2 from the germline V gene are SGHTA and FQGNSA.

The CDR3 sequence: CASSLGTAAQHSPLHF. Here the CDR3 DNA reads TGTGCCAGCAGCTTGGGGACAGCCGCGCAACATTCACCCCTCCACTTT. The chain recombines TRBV5-5 with TRBJ1-6; D is perhaps TRBD1 (6 bases). The germline V and J ends were trimmed by 0 bases and 8 bases, with 15 bases remaining between them. The germline CDR1 and CDR2 sequences are SGHKS and YYEKEE (reference sequence). The CDR3 consists of 16 residues.

This clone was counted once. This chain uses TRBV3-1 (or the pseudogene TRBV3-2) with TRBJ1-2; 9 bases match TRBD1. Germline values: CDR1 LGHDT, CDR2 YNNKEL (reference sequence). V dropped 3 bases and J dropped 4; count of bases not matched to a gene: 6. The CDR3 totals 15 residues. CDR3 protein: CASSHEGTGTYGYTF. CDR3 sequence (DNA): TGTGCCAGCAGCCACGAGGGGACAGGGACCTATGGCTACACCTTC.

The rearrangement joins TRBV5-6 to TRBJ1-1; D possibly corresponds to TRBD1 (6 bases). V gave up 0 bases and J gave up 0 bases, with 18 bases separating them. In germline, CDR1 is SGHDT, CDR2 YYEEEE. The CDR3 contains 18 residues. The chain's CDR3 is CASSLEGWGGGLNTEAFF. Written as DNA, the CDR3 is TGTGCCAGCAGCTTGGAGGGGTGGGGAGGGGGATTGAACACTGAAGCTTTCTTT.

This chain uses TRBV12-5 with TRBJ2-3, with 10 positions matching TRBD1. Germline lookup yields CDR1 LGHNT and CDR2 FRNRAP. Trimming removed 5 bases from V and 2 bases from J; junction bases left unmatched: 7. This CDR3 has 16 amino acids. CDR3 bases: TGTGCTAGTGGTCCCCGGGACAGGGGCCACACAGATACGCAGTATTTT. Translating it yields CASGPRDRGHTDTQYF.

The chain joins TRBV24-1 to TRBJ2-3, with TRBD2 matching 9 bases. CDR1 and CDR2 (germline): KGHDR, SFDVKD. The CDR3 contains 15 residues. With V trimmed by 6 bases and J by 6 bases, 9 bases remained unmatched. This CDR3 is CATSITSGSEDTQYF. CDR3 sequence (DNA): TGTGCCACCAGTATAACTAGCGGGTCGGAGGATACGCAGTATTTT.

The chain combines TRBV30 with TRBJ2-1; D might be TRBD2 (7 bases). Trimming shortened V by 0 bases and J by 1 base, and 19 bases separated the two germline ends. From germline, CDR1 is GTSNPN and CDR2 SVGIG (reference sequence). The CDR3 spans 18 residues. CDR3 residues: CAWSVRGGALRSYNEQFF. The CDR3 nucleotides are TGTGCCTGGAGTGTACGAGGGGGGGCCCTTAGATCCTACAATGAGCAGTTCTTC.

V is TRBV3-1 (or the pseudogene TRBV3-2) and J is TRBJ1-6; possibly TRBD1 for D (5 bases). Trimming left V 3 bases short and J 12 bases short, with 21 bases between. This CDR3 contains 16 residues. The germline gives CDR1 LGHDT, CDR2 YNNKEL (reference sequence). The CDR3 sequence is CASSHPQEHLWGPLHF. DNA for the CDR3: TGTGCCAGCAGCCACCCACAGGAGCACCTATGGGGACCCCTCCACTTT.

The chain links TRBV7-8 to TRBJ2-3; tentatively, D is TRBD2 (5 bases). V was trimmed by 5 bases and J by 2 bases, leaving 14 bases between them. Germline loops: CDR1 SGHVS, CDR2 FQNEAQ. The length of the CDR3 is 15 residues. The CDR3 DNA sequence: TGTGCCAGCAGCCGCGGAGGCAGCTTCACAGATACGCAGTATTTT. It is translated as CASSRGGSFTDTQYF.

This chain connects TRBV28 to TRBJ1-1; no reliable D call. This CDR3 region has 15 residues. The germline CDR1 and CDR2 sequences are MDHEN and SYDVKM. The germline V and J ends were trimmed by 6 bases and 1 base, with 15 bases remaining between them. CDR3 loop: CASRPEGLGNTEAFF. CDR3 coding DNA: TGTGCCAGCAGACCAGAGGGATTAGGGAACACTGAAGCTTTCTTT.